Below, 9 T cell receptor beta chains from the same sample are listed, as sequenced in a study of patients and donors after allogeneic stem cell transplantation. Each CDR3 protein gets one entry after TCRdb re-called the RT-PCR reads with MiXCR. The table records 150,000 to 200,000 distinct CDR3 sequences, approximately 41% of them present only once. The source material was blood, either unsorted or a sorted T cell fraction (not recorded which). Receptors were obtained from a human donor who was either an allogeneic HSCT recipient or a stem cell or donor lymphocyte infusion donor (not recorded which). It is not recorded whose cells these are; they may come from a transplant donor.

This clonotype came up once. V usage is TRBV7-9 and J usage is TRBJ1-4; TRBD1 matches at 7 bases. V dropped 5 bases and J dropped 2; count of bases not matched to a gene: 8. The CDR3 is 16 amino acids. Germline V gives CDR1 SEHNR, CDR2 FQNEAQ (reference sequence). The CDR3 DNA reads TGTGCCAGCAGCGACCGACAGGGTCTGACTAATGAAAAACTGTTTTTT. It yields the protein CASSDRQGLTNEKLFF.

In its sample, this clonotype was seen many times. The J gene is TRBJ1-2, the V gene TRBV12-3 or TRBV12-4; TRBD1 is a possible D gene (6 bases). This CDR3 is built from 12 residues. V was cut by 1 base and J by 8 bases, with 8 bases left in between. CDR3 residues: CASSLGGRGYTF. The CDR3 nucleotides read TGTGCCAGCAGTTTAGGGGGGCGGGGCTACACCTTC.

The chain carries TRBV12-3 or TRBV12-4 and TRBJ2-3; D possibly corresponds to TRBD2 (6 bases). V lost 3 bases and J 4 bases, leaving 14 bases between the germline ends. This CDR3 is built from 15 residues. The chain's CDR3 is CASSFSSAGPDTQYF. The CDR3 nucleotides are TGTGCCAGCAGTTTCTCTTCAGCGGGCCCAGATACGCAGTATTTT.

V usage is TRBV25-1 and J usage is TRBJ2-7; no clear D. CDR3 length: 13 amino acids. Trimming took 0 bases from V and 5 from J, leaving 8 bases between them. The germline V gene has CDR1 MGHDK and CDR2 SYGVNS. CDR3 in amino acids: CASSEYSGDEQYF. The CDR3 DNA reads TGTGCCAGCAGTGAATATTCAGGAGACGAGCAGTACTTC.

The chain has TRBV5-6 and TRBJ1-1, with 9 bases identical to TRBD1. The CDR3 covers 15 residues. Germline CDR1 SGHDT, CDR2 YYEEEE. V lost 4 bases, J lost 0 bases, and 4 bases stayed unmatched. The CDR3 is CASSLRTGVNTEAFF. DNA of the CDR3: TGTGCCAGCAGCCTGCGGACAGGGGTGAACACTGAAGCTTTCTTT.

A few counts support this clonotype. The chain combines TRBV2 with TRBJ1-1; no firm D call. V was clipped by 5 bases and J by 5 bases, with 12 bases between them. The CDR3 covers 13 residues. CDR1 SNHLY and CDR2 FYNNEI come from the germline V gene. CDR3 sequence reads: CASSIGERTEAFF. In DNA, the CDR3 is TGTGCCAGCAGTATCGGGGAACGGACTGAAGCTTTCTTT.

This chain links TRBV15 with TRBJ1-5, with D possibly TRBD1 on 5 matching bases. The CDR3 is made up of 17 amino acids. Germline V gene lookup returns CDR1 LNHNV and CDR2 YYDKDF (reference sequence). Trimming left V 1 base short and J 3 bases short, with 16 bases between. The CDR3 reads CATSRARGGSLNQPQHF. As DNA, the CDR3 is TGTGCCACCAGCAGAGCGCGGGGGGGGTCCCTCAATCAGCCCCAGCATTTT.

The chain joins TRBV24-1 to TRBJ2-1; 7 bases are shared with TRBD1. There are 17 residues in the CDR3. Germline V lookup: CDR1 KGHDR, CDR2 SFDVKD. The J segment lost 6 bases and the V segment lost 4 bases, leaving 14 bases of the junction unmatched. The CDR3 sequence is CATSDPETGISPNEQFF. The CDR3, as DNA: TGTGCCACCAGTGACCCCGAGACAGGGATATCCCCCAATGAGCAGTTCTTC.

CDR3 in amino acids: CASSDHLTSGRETQYF. CDR3 in DNA: TGTGCCAGCAGTGACCATTTGACTAGCGGGAGAGAGACCCAGTACTTC. The V call is TRBV25-1, the J call TRBJ2-5; TRBD2 aligns across 12 bases. This CDR3 has 16 amino acids. Germline CDR1 reads MGHDK; CDR2 reads SYGVNS. J lost 4 bases, V lost 3 bases, and 6 bases had no gene match.